These 19 T cell receptor beta chains came from one sample sequenced in a study of cytomegalovirus exposure and HLA in healthy donors. In the PCR, 60 Vbeta and 13 Jbeta primers were used. Measured with immunoSEQ multiplex PCR; TCRdb has only the in-frame clones, and not every one. The sample shows about 160,000 clones, almost 80% of them seen only once. The sequenced material came from PBMCs. The receptors shown here come from a woman in her fifties or sixties in good health and CMV-seronegative.

This chain uses TRBV6-5 with TRBJ2-1; D is perhaps TRBD2 (6 bases). This CDR3 is 15 amino acids long. V lost 2 bases, J lost 8 bases, and 16 bases lay in between. CDR1 and CDR2 (germline): MNHEY, SVGAGI. The CDR3 reads CASSYRVAATDEQFF. CDR3 nucleotides: TGTGCCAGCAGTTACAGAGTAGCGGCCACGGATGAGCAGTTCTTC.

V and J are TRBV9 and TRBJ2-2; 9 bases map to TRBD1. The CDR3 totals 16 residues. In germline, CDR1 is SGDLS, CDR2 YYNGEE. Trimming at V came to 2 bases and at J to 7 bases, leaving 9 bases not matched to a gene. In DNA form, the CDR3 reads TGTGCCAGCAGCGTTCGGGACAGGGTGTCTTACGGGGAGCTGTTTTTT. Translating gives CASSVRDRVSYGELFF.

This rearrangement joins TRBV2 to TRBJ2-7, with D maybe TRBD1 (6 bases). There are 14 residues in the CDR3. The germline CDR1 and CDR2 sequences are SNHLY and FYNNEI. Trimming removed 6 bases from V and 0 bases from J, with 12 bases in between. The CDR3 loop reads CASRGETGSYEQYF. CDR3 sequence (DNA): TGTGCCAGCAGAGGAGAGACAGGCTCCTACGAGCAGTACTTC.

V usage is TRBV27 and J usage is TRBJ1-2; weak D call: TRBD1 (6 bases). Germline CDR1 and CDR2: MNHEY and SMNVEV (reference sequence). V was clipped by 6 bases and J by 6 bases, with 17 bases between them. The CDR3 sequence is 14 residues long. The CDR3 DNA is TGTGCCAGCAGACAGGGTAGGACTTTTGATGGCTACACCTTC. This translates into CASRQGRTFDGYTF.

This rearrangement joins TRBV5-1 to TRBJ2-7, with 10 positions matching TRBD1. J lost 0 bases, V lost 5 bases, and 2 bases had no gene match. Per germline, CDR1 SGHRS and CDR2 YFSETQ. The CDR3 contains 14 residues. As DNA, the CDR3 is TGCGCCAGCAGGGGACAGGGGAGCTCCTACGAGCAGTACTTC. This codes for CASRGQGSSYEQYF.

The chain joins TRBV6-5 to TRBJ2-7; 9 bases map to TRBD1. The junction had 5 bases not matched to a gene; V was cut back by 1 base and J by 4 bases. The V gene's germline CDR1 is MNHEY and CDR2 SVGAGI. The CDR3 runs 15 residues. CDR3 loop: CASSYWTGERYEQYF. The CDR3 nucleotides read TGTGCCAGCAGTTACTGGACAGGGGAGAGGTACGAGCAGTACTTC.

This chain connects TRBV9 to TRBJ2-4; TRBD1 is a possible D gene (5 bases). V was shortened by 3 bases and J by 0 bases, with 7 bases between the two germline ends. Germline V gene sequence: CDR1 SGDLS, CDR2 YYNGEE. The CDR3 sequence is 14 residues long. The DNA of the CDR3 is TGTGCCAGCAGCGAGGGGAAAGCCAAAAACATTCAGTACTTC. It translates to CASSEGKAKNIQYF.

This clone was seen a handful of times. V gene TRBV7-9 combines with J gene TRBJ2-5, with D possibly TRBD1 on 6 matching bases. Germline V gene lookup returns CDR1 SEHNR and CDR2 FQNEAQ (reference sequence). This CDR3 is built from 15 residues. Trimming took off 4 bases at V and 1 base at J, with 13 bases between the two ends. CDR3 residues: CASSSIRDTQETQYF. CDR3 sequence (DNA): TGTGCCAGCAGCTCGATCCGGGACACCCAAGAGACCCAGTACTTC. The variable domain in full, with the rest retrieved from reference TRBV7-9 and TRBJ2-5, is DTGVSQNPRHKITKRGQNVTFRCDPISEHNRLYWYRQTLGQGPEFLTYFQNEAQLEKSRLLSDRFSAERPKGSFSTLEIQRTEQGDSAMYLCASSSIRDTQETQYFGPGTRLLVL.

The chain recombines TRBV2 with TRBJ1-6, with 9 bases that match TRBD1. The CDR3 spans 15 residues. Germline CDR1 is SNHLY and CDR2 is FYNNEI. The trim removed 6 bases at V and 7 bases at J, leaving 7 bases unmatched. The CDR3 DNA reads TGTGCCAGCAGGGACAGGGGAAACGCGAATTCACCCCTCCACTTT. Encoded protein: CASRDRGNANSPLHF.

The table lists this clone with a count of one. The chain combines TRBV28 with TRBJ1-5; no clear D gene. Trimming pared 7 bases from V and 0 bases from J, leaving 10 bases between. The CDR3 loop spans 14 amino acids. Germline-derived CDR1 and CDR2 are MDHEN and SYDVKM. CDR3 loop: CASIRSYSNQPQHF. The CDR3 nucleotides read TGTGCCAGCATTCGGTCGTATAGCAATCAGCCCCAGCATTTT.

The rearrangement links TRBV4-3 to TRBJ2-3; 16 bases are a match to TRBD2. Losses at the gene ends were 3 bases for V and 8 bases for J; bases not matched to a gene: 2. This CDR3 is built from 15 residues. Germline V gene data show CDR1 as LGHNA and CDR2 as YSLEER. This CDR3 is CASSQGLAGGLTQYF. The CDR3, as DNA: TGCGCCAGCAGCCAGGGACTAGCGGGGGGGCTTACGCAGTATTTT.

The chain links TRBV6-5 to TRBJ2-3; D unresolved. Germline CDR1 MNHEY, CDR2 SVGAGI. The CDR3 has 15 residues. Trimming took 7 bases from V and 6 from J, leaving 20 bases between them. This CDR3 reads CASNPGENLWDTQYF. In DNA, the CDR3 is TGTGCCAGCAACCCCGGAGAGAACCTCTGGGATACGCAGTATTTT.

With respect to this clone: At one of its ends the junction is not consistent with the germline gene, which may arise from a read error. The chain combines TRBV7-7 with TRBJ1-5; unclear D gene. CDR1 and CDR2 from the germline V gene are SSHAT and FNYEAQ (reference sequence). The length of the CDR3 is 13 residues. The CDR3 loop is CASSVDISQPQHF. CDR3 nucleotide sequence: TGTGCTAGCAGCGTAGACATTAGCCAGCCCCAGCATTTT.

There are a few counts of this clone. The chain has TRBV5-1 and TRBJ2-5; D is possibly TRBD2 (6 bases). This CDR3 comprises 15 residues. V was pared by 0 bases and J by 5 bases, with 14 bases between. Germline V lookup: CDR1 SGHRS, CDR2 YFSETQ. Here the CDR3 DNA reads TGCGCCAGCAGCTTGGTTCCGGGAGTCTGGGAGACCCAGTACTTC. Translation: CASSLVPGVWETQYF.

The chain joins TRBV9 to TRBJ1-1, with D tentatively TRBD1 (6 bases). This CDR3 has 16 residues. V lost 4 bases to trimming and J lost 6 bases, with 22 bases between them. Germline V lookup: CDR1 SGDLS, CDR2 YYNGEE. CDR3: CASSPLGGAANAEAFF. The DNA for the CDR3 is TGTGCCAGCAGCCCACTGGGGGGGGCAGCTAACGCTGAAGCTTTCTTT.

The chain combines TRBV2 with TRBJ2-7, with D possibly matching TRBD1 (5 bases). V was trimmed by 10 bases and J by 6 bases, leaving 19 bases between them. Germline V gene data show CDR1 as SNHLY and CDR2 as FYNNEI. The CDR3 is 13 amino acids. CDR3 in amino acids: CATTESGISEQYF. The CDR3 coding sequence is TGTGCCACAACAGAGTCAGGGATAAGCGAGCAGTACTTC.

This chain links TRBV6-1 with TRBJ1-2, with D perhaps matching TRBD1 (6 bases). V lost 6 bases and J lost 4, with 15 bases in between. The CDR3 loop spans 14 amino acids. Germline V lookup: CDR1 MNHNS, CDR2 SASEGT. CDR3 DNA: TGTGCCAGCAGCCCGGACAGAGAAACCTATGGCTACACCTTC. This translates into CASSPDRETYGYTF.

This clone was counted between two and nine times. The genes are TRBV6-6 and TRBJ1-1; possibly TRBD1 for D (6 bases). The CDR3 runs 15 residues. In germline, CDR1 is MNHNY, CDR2 SVGAGI (reference sequence). The V end lost 5 bases, the J end lost 2 bases, and 15 bases lay between the germline ends. DNA for the CDR3: TGTGCCAGCAGTCATACCGGGACAACTAACACTGAAGCTTTCTTT. Translating it yields CASSHTGTTNTEAFF.

The CDR3 nucleotides read TGCGCCAGCAGCCACCACAGGGGGGATCAGCCCCAGCATTTT. Translating it yields CASSHHRGDQPQHF. The chain uses TRBV4-1 and TRBJ1-5, with TRBD1 identical over 8 bases. This CDR3 region has 14 residues. The germline V gene encodes CDR1 MGHRA and CDR2 YSYEKL. J lost 5 bases, V lost 3 bases, and 3 bases had no gene match.